This T cell receptor (beta chain) was recorded in a study of blood T cell repertoires in COVID-19. Germline CDR1 reads SGHAT; CDR2 reads FQNNGV. This CDR3 has 14 amino acids. Trimming stripped 6 bases from V and 10 bases from J, with 16 bases between. Only in-frame clones appear in the TCRdb table, and some are missing; sequencing was by immunoSEQ multiplex PCR. The sample shows a few hundred thousand clones, 80% to 90% of them seen only once. V usage is TRBV11-2 and J usage is TRBJ1-6; D perhaps matches TRBD1 (5 bases). Sequenced material: PBMCs or T cells enriched from blood (not recorded which). This receptor was identified in a woman aged 45-65 years who had recovered from COVID-19. The CDR3 loop reads CASSLGVPGSPLHF. The CDR3 DNA sequence: TGTGCCAGCAGTCTAGGGGTCCCAGGGTCACCCCTCCACTTT.